Included here is one T cell receptor beta chain sequence, with context. Its antigen is unidentified. These data belong to a study of cytomegalovirus exposure and HLA in healthy donors. TCRdb's table, derived via immunoSEQ multiplex PCR, lists solely in-frame clones and lacks some. Among some 130,000 clones listed, approximately 89% were seen once. Broader study findings: The classifier reportedly diagnosed cytomegalovirus status with high sensitivity and specificity. Most TCR sequences were uncommon, yet certain public TCRs appeared in many donors.

The CDR3 sequence is 16 residues long. Germline V gene sequence: CDR1 MNHEY, CDR2 SMNVEV (reference sequence). The V and J ends lost 2 bases and 7 bases, in that order; junction bases with no gene match: 6. The sequenced material came from PBMCs. The TCR sequence derives from a woman aged 18-29 years in good health and CMV-seronegative. The V gene is TRBV27, the J gene TRBJ2-1; 12 nucleotides match TRBD2. CDR3 loop: CASSLTPSGGANEQFF. CDR3 nucleotide sequence: TGTGCCAGCAGTTTAACCCCTAGCGGGGGGGCTAATGAGCAGTTCTTC.